Reported below is one T cell receptor (beta chain). These data belong to a study of sequential checkpoint blockade in melanoma. Unmatched junction bases numbered 4, after V lost 6 bases and J lost 0 bases. The germline V gene encodes CDR1 SEHNR and CDR2 FQNEAQ (reference sequence). The length of the CDR3 is 14 residues. Here immunoSEQ multiplex PCR was the method, and the copy in TCRdb shows in-frame clones only, minus some. The sample lists roughly 20,000 clones, approximately 82% seen once, with around 34% in the top ten. Sample treatment: randomized to nivolumab then ipilimumab (arm A) or the reverse (arm B).

The sequence came from a human donor with melanoma. The source was CD8+ T cells sorted from blood (inferred from file names), collected from a patient given nivolumab and ipilimumab in sequence. The chain combines TRBV7-9 with TRBJ2-7; 8 nucleotides agree with TRBD2. CDR3: CASRGAGVSYEQYF. The CDR3 coding sequence is TGTGCCAGCAGGGGAGCGGGGGTCTCCTACGAGCAGTACTTC.